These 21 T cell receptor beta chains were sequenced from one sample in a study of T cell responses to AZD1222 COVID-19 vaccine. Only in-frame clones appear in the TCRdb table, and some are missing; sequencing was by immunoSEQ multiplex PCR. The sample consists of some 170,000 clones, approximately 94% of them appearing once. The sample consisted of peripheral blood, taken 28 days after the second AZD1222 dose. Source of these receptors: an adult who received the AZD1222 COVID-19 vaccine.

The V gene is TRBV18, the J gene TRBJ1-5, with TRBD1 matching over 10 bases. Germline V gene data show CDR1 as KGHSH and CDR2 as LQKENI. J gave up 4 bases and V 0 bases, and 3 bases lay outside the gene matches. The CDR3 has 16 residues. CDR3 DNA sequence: TGTGCCAGCTCACCACCGGGACAGGGGATGAATCAGCCCCAGCATTTT. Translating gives CASSPPGQGMNQPQHF.

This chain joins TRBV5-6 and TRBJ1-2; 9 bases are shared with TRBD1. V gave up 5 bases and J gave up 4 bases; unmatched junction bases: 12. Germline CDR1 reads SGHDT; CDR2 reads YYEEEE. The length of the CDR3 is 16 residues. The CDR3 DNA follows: TGTGCCAGCAGACTGGCCGGACAGGGGAAGGGCTATGGCTACACCTTC. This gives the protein CASRLAGQGKGYGYTF. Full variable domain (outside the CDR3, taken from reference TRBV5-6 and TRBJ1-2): DAGVTQSPTHLIKTRGQQVTLRCSPKSGHDTVSWYQQALGQGPQFIFQYYEEEERQRGNFPDRFSGHQFPNYSSELNVNALLLGDSALYLCASRLAGQGKGYGYTFGSGTRLTVV.

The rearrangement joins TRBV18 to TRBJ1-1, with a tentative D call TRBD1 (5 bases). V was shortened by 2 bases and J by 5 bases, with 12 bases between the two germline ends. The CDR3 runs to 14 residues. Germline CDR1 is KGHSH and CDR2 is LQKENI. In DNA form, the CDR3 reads TGTGCCAGCTCACCAGGTTCCAGGGTTACTGAAGCTTTCTTT. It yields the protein CASSPGSRVTEAFF.

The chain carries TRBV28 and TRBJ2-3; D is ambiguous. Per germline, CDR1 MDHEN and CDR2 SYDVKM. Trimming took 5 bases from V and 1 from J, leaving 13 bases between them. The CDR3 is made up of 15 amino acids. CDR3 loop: CASSPQPDGTDTQYF. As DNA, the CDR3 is TGTGCCAGCAGTCCACAACCCGATGGCACAGATACGCAGTATTTT.

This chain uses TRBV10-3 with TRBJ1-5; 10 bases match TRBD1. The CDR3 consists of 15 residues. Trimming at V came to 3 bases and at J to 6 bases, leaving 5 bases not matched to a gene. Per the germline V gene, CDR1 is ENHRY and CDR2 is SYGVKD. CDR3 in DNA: TGTGCCATCAGTGAAGGACAGGGGGGTGGTCAGCCCCAGCATTTT. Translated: CAISEGQGGGQPQHF.

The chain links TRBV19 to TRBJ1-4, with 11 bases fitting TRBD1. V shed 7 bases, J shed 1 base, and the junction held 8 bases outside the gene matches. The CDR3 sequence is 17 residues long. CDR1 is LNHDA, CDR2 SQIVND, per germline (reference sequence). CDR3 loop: CASKDRGPSRTNEKLFF. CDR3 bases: TGTGCCAGTAAGGACAGGGGGCCTTCGAGAACTAATGAAAAACTGTTTTTT.

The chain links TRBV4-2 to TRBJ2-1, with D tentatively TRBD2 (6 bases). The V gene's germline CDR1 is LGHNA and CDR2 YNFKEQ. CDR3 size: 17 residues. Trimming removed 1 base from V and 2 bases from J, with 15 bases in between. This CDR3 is CASSQAVAVGAYNEQFF. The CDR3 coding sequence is TGTGCCAGCAGCCAAGCTGTAGCGGTGGGTGCCTACAATGAGCAGTTCTTC.

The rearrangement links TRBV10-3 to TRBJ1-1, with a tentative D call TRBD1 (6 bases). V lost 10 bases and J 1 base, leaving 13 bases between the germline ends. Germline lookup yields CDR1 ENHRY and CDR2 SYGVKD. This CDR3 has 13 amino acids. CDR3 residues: CATRQASNTEAFF. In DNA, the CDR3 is TGTGCCACCCGACAGGCTTCGAACACTGAAGCTTTCTTT.

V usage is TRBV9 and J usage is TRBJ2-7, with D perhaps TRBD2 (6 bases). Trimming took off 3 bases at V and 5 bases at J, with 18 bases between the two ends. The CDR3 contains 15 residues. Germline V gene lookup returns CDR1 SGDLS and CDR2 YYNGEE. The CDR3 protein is CASSAVSGPSDEQYF. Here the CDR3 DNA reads TGTGCCAGCAGCGCTGTTAGCGGCCCCTCTGACGAGCAGTACTTC.

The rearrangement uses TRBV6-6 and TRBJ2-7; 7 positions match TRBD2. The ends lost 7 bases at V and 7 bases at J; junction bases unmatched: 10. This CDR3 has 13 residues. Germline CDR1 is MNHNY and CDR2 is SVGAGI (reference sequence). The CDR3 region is CASTPDGRMEQYF. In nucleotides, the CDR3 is TGTGCCAGCACCCCTGACGGGAGGATGGAGCAGTACTTC.

The CDR3 loop reads CASSQEGGANEKLFF. DNA for the CDR3: TGCGCCAGCAGCCAAGAAGGGGGAGCTAATGAAAAACTGTTTTTT. The rearrangement uses TRBV4-1 and TRBJ1-4; TRBD1 might be the D (6 bases). This CDR3 spans 15 amino acids. The V gene lost 0 bases and the J gene lost 3 bases, with 8 bases spanning the gap. CDR1 MGHRA and CDR2 YSYEKL come from the germline V gene.

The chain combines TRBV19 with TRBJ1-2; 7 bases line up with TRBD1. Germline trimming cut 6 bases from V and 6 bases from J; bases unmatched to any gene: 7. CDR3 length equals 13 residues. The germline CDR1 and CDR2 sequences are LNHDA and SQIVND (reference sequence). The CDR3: CASRDRVADGYTF. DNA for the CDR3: TGTGCCAGTAGAGACAGGGTGGCTGATGGCTACACCTTC.

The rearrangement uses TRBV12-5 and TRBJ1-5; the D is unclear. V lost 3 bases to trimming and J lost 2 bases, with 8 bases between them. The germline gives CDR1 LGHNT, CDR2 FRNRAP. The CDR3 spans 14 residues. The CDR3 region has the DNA TGTGCTAGTGGTTTTTCTATAGGCAATCAGCCCCAGCATTTT. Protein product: CASGFSIGNQPQHF.

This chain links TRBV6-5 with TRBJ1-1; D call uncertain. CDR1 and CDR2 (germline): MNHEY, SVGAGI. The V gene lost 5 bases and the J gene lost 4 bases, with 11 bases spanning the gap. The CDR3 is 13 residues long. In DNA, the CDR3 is TGTGCCAGCAGTCGGACGGCGGGCACTGAAGCTTTCTTT. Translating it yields CASSRTAGTEAFF.

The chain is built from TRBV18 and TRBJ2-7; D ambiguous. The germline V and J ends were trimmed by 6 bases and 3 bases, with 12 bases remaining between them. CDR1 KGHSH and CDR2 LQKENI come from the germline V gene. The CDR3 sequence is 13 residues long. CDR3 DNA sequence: TGTGCCAGCTCCCCTTCGCCCGACTACGAGCAGTACTTC. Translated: CASSPSPDYEQYF.

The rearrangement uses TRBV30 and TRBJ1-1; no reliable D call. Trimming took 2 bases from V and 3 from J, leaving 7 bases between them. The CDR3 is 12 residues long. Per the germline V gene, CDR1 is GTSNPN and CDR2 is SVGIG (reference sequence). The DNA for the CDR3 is TGTGCCTGGAGTCCCCTCTACACTGAAGCTTTCTTT. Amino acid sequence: CAWSPLYTEAFF.

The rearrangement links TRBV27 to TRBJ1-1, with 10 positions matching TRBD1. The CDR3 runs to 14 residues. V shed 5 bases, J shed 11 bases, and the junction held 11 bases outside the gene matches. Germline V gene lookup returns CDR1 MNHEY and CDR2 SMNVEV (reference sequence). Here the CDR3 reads CASSNVGTGDYAFF. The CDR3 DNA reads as TGTGCCAGCAGTAATGTCGGGACAGGGGATTATGCTTTCTTT.

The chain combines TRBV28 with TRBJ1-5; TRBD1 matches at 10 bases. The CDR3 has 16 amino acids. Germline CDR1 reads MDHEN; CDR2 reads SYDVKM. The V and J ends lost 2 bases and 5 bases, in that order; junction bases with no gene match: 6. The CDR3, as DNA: TGTGCCAGCAGTTTACTGGGACAGGGGAAAGATCAGCCCCAGCATTTT. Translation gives CASSLLGQGKDQPQHF.

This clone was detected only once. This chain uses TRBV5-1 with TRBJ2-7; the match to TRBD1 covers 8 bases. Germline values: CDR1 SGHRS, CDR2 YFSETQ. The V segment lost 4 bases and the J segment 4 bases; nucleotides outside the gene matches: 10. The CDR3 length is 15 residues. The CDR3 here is CASSPRQGTLYEQYF. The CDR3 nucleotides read TGCGCCAGCAGCCCTCGACAGGGGACGCTATACGAGCAGTACTTC.

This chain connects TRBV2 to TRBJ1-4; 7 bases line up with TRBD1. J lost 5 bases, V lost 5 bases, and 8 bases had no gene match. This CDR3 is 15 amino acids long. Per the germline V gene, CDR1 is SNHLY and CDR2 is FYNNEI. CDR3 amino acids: CASSPGGADNEKLFF. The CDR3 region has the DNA TGTGCCAGCAGTCCAGGGGGAGCGGACAATGAAAAACTGTTTTTT.

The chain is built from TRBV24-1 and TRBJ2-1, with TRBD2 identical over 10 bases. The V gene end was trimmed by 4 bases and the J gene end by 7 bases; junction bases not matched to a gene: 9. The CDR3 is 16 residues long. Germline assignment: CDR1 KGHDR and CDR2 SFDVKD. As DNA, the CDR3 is TGTGCCACCAGTGACCCCGGACTAGCGGAGGGGAATGAGCAGTTCTTC. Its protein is CATSDPGLAEGNEQFF.